The clone carrying this T cell receptor (beta chain) appeared a few times. Both TRBC1 and TRBC2 were covered by a beta constant-region primer of two equimolar oligonucleotides. An oligonucleotide with the SP2 primer and a 12-nucleotide UMI was ligated to the cDNA 3' end. One entry per CDR3 protein, called by TCRdb with MiXCR from the UMI-ligation and nested PCR reads. The table records about 85,000 distinct CDR3 sequences, about an eighth of them present only once. This entry is derived from a study of naive and memory T cell subsets. The CDR3 covers 15 residues. Germline V gene sequence: CDR1 SGHRS, CDR2 YFSETQ. V shed 2 bases and J 1 base; nucleotides not matched to a gene: 1.

Sequenced material: central memory CD4+ T cells from blood. V and J are TRBV5-1 and TRBJ1-5; 9 positions match TRBD1. The TCR comes from a human donor in good health. The DNA of the CDR3 is TGCGCCAGCAGCTTACAGGGGGCAAGCAATCAGCCCCAGCATTTT. Translating gives CASSLQGASNQPQHF.